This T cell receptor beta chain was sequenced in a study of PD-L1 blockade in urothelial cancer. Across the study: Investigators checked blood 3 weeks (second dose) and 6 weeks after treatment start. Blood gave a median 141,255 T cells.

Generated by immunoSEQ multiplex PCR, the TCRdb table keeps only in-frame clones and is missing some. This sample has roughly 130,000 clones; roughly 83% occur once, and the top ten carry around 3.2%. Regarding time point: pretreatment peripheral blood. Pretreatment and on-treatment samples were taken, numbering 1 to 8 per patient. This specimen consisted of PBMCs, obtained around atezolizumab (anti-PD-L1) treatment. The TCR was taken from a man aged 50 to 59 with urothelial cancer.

The CDR3, as DNA: TGTGCCAGCTCAGAAAAACAGGGGACCTCCTACGAGCAGTACTTC. This encodes CASSEKQGTSYEQYF. The rearrangement links TRBV18 to TRBJ2-7, with 7 positions matching TRBD1. V dropped 5 bases and J dropped 0; count of bases not matched to a gene: 7. This CDR3 contains 15 residues. The germline V gene has CDR1 KGHSH and CDR2 LQKENI.